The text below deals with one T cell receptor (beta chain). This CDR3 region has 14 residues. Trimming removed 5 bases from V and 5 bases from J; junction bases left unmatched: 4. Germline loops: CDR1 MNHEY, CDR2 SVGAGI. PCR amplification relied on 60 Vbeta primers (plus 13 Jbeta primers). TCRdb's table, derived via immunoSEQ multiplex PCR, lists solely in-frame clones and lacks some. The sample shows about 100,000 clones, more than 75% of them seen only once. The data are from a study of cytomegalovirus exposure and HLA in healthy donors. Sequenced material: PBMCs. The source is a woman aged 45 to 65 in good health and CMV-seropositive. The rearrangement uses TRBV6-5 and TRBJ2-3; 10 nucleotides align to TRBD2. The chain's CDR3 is CASSIAGGKDTQYF. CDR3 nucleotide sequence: TGTGCCAGCAGTATAGCGGGAGGCAAAGATACGCAGTATTTT.